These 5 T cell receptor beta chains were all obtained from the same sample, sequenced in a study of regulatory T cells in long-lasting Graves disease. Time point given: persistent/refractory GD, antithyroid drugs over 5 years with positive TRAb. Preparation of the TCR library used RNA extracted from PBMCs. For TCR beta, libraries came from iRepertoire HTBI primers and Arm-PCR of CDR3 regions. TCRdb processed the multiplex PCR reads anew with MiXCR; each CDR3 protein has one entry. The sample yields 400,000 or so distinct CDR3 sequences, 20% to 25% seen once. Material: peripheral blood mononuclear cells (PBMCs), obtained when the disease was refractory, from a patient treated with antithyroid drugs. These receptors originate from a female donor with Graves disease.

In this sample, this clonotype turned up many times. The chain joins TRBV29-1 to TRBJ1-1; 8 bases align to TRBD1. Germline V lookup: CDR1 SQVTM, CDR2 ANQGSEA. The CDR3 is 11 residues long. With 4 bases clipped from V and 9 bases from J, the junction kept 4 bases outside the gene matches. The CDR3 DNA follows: TGCAGCGTTGCTACAGGGGGGAAAGCTTTCTTT. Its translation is CSVATGGKAFF.

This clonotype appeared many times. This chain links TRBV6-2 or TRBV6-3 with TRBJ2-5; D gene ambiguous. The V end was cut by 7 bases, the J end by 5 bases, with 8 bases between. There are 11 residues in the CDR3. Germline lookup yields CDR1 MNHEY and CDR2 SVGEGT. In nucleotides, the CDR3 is TGTGCCAGCATCCAAGGGGAGACCCAGTACTTC. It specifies CASIQGETQYF.

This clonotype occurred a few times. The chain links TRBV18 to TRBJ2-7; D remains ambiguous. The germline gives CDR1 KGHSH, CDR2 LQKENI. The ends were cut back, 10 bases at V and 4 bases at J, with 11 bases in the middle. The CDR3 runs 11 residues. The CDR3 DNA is TGTGCCACCGTAATTTCTTACGAGCAGTACTTC. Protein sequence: CATVISYEQYF.

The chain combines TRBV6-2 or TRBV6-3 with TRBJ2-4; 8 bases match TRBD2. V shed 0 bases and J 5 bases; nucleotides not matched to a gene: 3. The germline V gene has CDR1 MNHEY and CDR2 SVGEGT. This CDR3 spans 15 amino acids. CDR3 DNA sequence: TGTGCCAGCAGTTACTCGCAGGGACTAGAAAACATTCAGTACTTC. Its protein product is CASSYSQGLENIQYF.

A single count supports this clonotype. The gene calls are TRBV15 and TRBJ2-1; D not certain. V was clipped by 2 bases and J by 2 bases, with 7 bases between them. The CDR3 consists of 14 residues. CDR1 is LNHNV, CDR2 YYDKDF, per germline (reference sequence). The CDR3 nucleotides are TGTGCCACCAGCAGAAACACCGCCTACAATGAGCAGTTCTTC. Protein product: CATSRNTAYNEQFF.